This TCR beta chain is from a study of early T cells in non-severe SARS-CoV-2 infection. Germline V gives CDR1 SGHNT, CDR2 YYREEE (reference sequence). V was clipped by 1 base and J by 8 bases, with 16 bases between them. CDR3 size: 15 residues. Individual cDNA molecules each received unique molecular identifiers attached to them. TCRdb analysed the 5' RACE reads with MiXCR anew, one entry per CDR3 protein. Of 80,000 to 95,000 distinct CDR3 sequences in the sample, 15% to 20% were seen once. This specimen was whole blood, taken at baseline. This TCR was recovered from an adult who was a healthcare worker with PCR-confirmed SARS-CoV-2 infection or an uninfected control (not recorded which). The chain links TRBV5-4 to TRBJ2-1, with D perhaps matching TRBD1 or TRBD2 (6 bases each). Written as DNA, the CDR3 is TGTGCCAGCAGCTTGTTGAGGGGGGAGCTACATGAGCAGTTCTTC. The encoded protein is CASSLLRGELHEQFF. The variable domain in full, with the rest retrieved from reference TRBV5-4 and TRBJ2-1, is ETGVTQSPTHLIKTRGQQVTLRCSSQSGHNTVSWYQQALGQGPQFIFQYYREEENGRGNFPPRFSGLQFPNYSSELNVNALELDDSALYLCASSLLRGELHEQFFGPGTRLTVL.